Below are 2 T cell receptor beta chains sequenced from a single sample in a study of blood T cell repertoires in COVID-19. Using immunoSEQ multiplex PCR, the repertoire was profiled, and TCRdb retains in-frame clones only, with some absent. The sample includes 250,000 or so clones, 88% of them seen just once. Sequencing was carried out using PBMCs or T cells enriched from blood (not recorded which). Receptor source: a woman aged 25 to 45 who had been exposed to COVID-19.

V and J are TRBV13 and TRBJ2-2, with D hard to call. The germline CDR1 and CDR2 sequences are PRHDT and FYEKMQ (reference sequence). This CDR3 has 13 amino acids. Trimming shortened V by 1 base and J by 6 bases, and 6 bases separated the two germline ends. In nucleotides, the CDR3 is TGTGCCAGCAGCTTAGCCCTAGCCGGGGAGCTGTTTTTT. Amino acids: CASSLALAGELFF.

The chain joins TRBV5-6 to TRBJ1-2, with 8 bases aligning to TRBD1. V trimming: 4 bases; J trimming: 4 bases; junction bases outside the gene matches: 6. The CDR3 has 14 amino acids. CDR1 is SGHDT and CDR2 is YYEEEE in the germline V gene. The CDR3 loop is CASSLGTGLYGYTF. The CDR3 DNA reads as TGTGCCAGCAGCCTGGGGACAGGCCTCTATGGCTACACCTTC.